The 32 T cell receptor beta chains given below trace back to one sample, sequenced in a study of cytomegalovirus exposure and HLA in healthy donors. The study ran its PCR with 60 Vbeta and 13 Jbeta primers. The assay was immunoSEQ multiplex PCR, and TCRdb's table has in-frame clones only and misses some. The sample lists more than 95,000 clones, less than 80% occurring once. The sequencing sample was made of PBMCs. These receptors all stem from a middle-aged man in good health and CMV-seropositive.

For this clone: Mismatch with germline at one junction end may stem from a read error. The chain combines TRBV18 with TRBJ1-3; 7 bases match TRBD1. Germline CDR1 KGHSH, CDR2 LQKENI. The CDR3 consists of 16 residues. The CDR3 here is CASSPLEGASRNTIYF. The CDR3 DNA is TGTGCCAGCTCACCATTGGAGGGGGCCTCTAGAAACACCATATATTTT.

There are a few counts of this clone. This chain uses TRBV28 with TRBJ2-1; D not certain. The CDR3 extends over 11 amino acids. Germline CDR1 is MDHEN and CDR2 is SYDVKM. Trimming stripped 3 bases from V and 10 bases from J, with 7 bases between. CDR3 in amino acids: CASSFTAEQFF. CDR3 DNA: TGTGCCAGCAGTTTCACAGCCGAGCAGTTCTTC.

This clone was counted between two and nine times. CDR3 sequence (DNA): TGTGCCAGCAGCTCGACAGGGGGCGCGGAGAACACTGAAGCTTTCTTT. This encodes CASSSTGGAENTEAFF. The chain uses TRBV28 and TRBJ1-1; 10 bases agree with TRBD1. V lost 6 bases to trimming and J lost 1 base; unmatched junction nucleotides: 8. CDR1 is MDHEN, CDR2 SYDVKM, per germline. The CDR3 spans 16 residues.

CDR3 nucleotides: TGTGCCAGCAGCCAAGAAAAAAGAGCGGGGGAAATCACCGGGGAGCTGTTTTTT. As protein: CASSQEKRAGEITGELFF. The chain recombines TRBV14 with TRBJ2-2, with 8 bases fitting TRBD2. V lost 0 bases and J lost 4; bases outside the gene matches: 10. This CDR3 region has 18 residues. Germline V gene lookup returns CDR1 SGHDN and CDR2 FVKESK.

V and J are TRBV2 and TRBJ2-1; 9 bases map to TRBD2. The germline CDR1 and CDR2 sequences are SNHLY and FYNNEI. Losses at the gene ends were 2 bases for V and 4 bases for J; bases not matched to a gene: 9. The CDR3 length is 17 residues. CDR3 protein: CASSERGSGRSYNEQFF. The DNA for the CDR3 is TGTGCCAGCAGTGAACGGGGTAGCGGGAGATCTTACAATGAGCAGTTCTTC.

The chain links TRBV6-6 to TRBJ2-1; D is possibly TRBD2 (6 bases). The length of the CDR3 is 14 residues. The V end was cut by 5 bases, the J end by 5 bases, with 13 bases between. CDR1 and CDR2 (germline): MNHNY, SVGAGI (reference sequence). CDR3 loop: CASSAPGANNEQFF. For the CDR3, the DNA is TGTGCCAGCAGTGCCCCGGGAGCGAACAATGAGCAGTTCTTC.

J is TRBJ1-2 and V is TRBV6-5, with TRBD1 matching over 9 bases. There are 13 residues in the CDR3. The V gene's germline CDR1 is MNHEY and CDR2 SVGAGI. Trimming at V came to 0 bases and at J to 8 bases, leaving 1 base not matched to a gene. In nucleotides, the CDR3 is TGTGCCAGCAGTTACTCGACAGGGGGGGGCTACACCTTC. It specifies CASSYSTGGGYTF.

The CDR3 DNA follows: TGTGCCAGCAGCTCGGACACCAATCAGCCCCAGCATTTT. Encoded protein: CASSSDTNQPQHF. This rearrangement joins TRBV7-9 to TRBJ1-5, with D possibly TRBD1 on 5 matching bases. In germline, CDR1 is SEHNR, CDR2 FQNEAQ (reference sequence). This CDR3 region has 13 residues. Trimming removed 4 bases at V and 3 bases at J, with 7 bases between. The complete variable domain, with remaining parts taken from reference TRBV7-9 and TRBJ1-5, reads DTGVSQNPRHKITKRGQNVTFRCDPISEHNRLYWYRQTLGQGPEFLTYFQNEAQLEKSRLLSDRFSAERPKGSFSTLEIQRTEQGDSAMYLCASSSDTNQPQHFGDGTRLSIL.

This clone was detected a few times. The CDR3 protein is CATAAGGNYGYTF. The CDR3, as DNA: TGTGCCACCGCCGCCGGGGGAAACTATGGCTACACCTTC. The chain joins TRBV25-1 to TRBJ1-2; a possible D gene is TRBD1 (5 bases). Germline V gives CDR1 MGHDK, CDR2 SYGVNS. Trimming pared 10 bases from V and 2 bases from J, leaving 14 bases between. This CDR3 has 13 residues.

This clone was recorded a few times. The chain links TRBV5-1 to TRBJ2-7; D might be TRBD1 (5 bases). The CDR3 spans 14 residues. Germline CDR1 and CDR2: SGHRS and YFSETQ. V was clipped by 5 bases and J by 0 bases, with 12 bases between them. The CDR3 nucleotides read TGCGCCAGCAGATCCGACAGCAGCTCCTACGAGCAGTACTTC. The encoded protein is CASRSDSSSYEQYF.

The chain is built from TRBV30 and TRBJ2-7; 7 bases match TRBD2. Trimming removed 5 bases from V and 5 bases from J; junction bases left unmatched: 15. Germline loops: CDR1 GTSNPN, CDR2 SVGIG (reference sequence). The CDR3 totals 15 residues. The CDR3 region is CAWALAATSYNEQYF. The CDR3 nucleotides are TGTGCCTGGGCCCTAGCGGCCACCTCCTACAACGAGCAGTACTTC.

This clone was picked up a small number of times. The rearrangement links TRBV10-2 to TRBJ1-2; D is perhaps TRBD1 (6 bases). The V end was cut by 6 bases, the J end by 8 bases, with 19 bases between. Germline V gene lookup returns CDR1 WSHSY and CDR2 SAAADI. The CDR3 spans 14 residues. CDR3 region: CASSEYQGLRGYTF. The CDR3 DNA reads as TGCGCCAGCAGCGAATACCAGGGGTTGAGGGGCTACACCTTC.

The chain combines TRBV7-8 with TRBJ2-3; 11 bases map to TRBD2. The germline gives CDR1 SGHVS, CDR2 FQNEAQ. The CDR3 sequence is 16 residues long. After removal of 5 bases from V and 4 bases from J, the junction contained 8 bases not matched to a gene. The CDR3 loop is CASSPSLAGVSDTQYF. The CDR3 bases are TGTGCCAGCAGCCCGTCACTAGCGGGAGTGTCAGATACGCAGTATTTT.

The chain joins TRBV5-1 to TRBJ2-3, with D uncertain. Trimming took 0 bases from V and 1 from J, leaving 9 bases between them. Germline values: CDR1 SGHRS, CDR2 YFSETQ. The CDR3 runs to 15 residues. The CDR3 DNA is TGCGCCAGCAGCTTGGGTGGCCCTCGCACAGATACGCAGTATTTT. This gives the protein CASSLGGPRTDTQYF.

The chain has TRBV5-1 and TRBJ2-4, with 9 bases lining up with TRBD2. J was trimmed by 1 base and V by 4 bases; bases with no gene match: 3. Germline V gives CDR1 SGHRS, CDR2 YFSETQ. The CDR3 runs 15 residues. The CDR3 here is CASSRTSEAKNIQYF. The DNA for the CDR3 is TGCGCCAGCAGCAGGACTAGCGAGGCCAAAAACATTCAGTACTTC.

This clone was observed a handful of times. This chain links TRBV7-9 with TRBJ1-2; TRBD1 is a possible D gene (5 bases). In germline, CDR1 is SEHNR, CDR2 FQNEAQ (reference sequence). V gave up 4 bases and J gave up 4 bases, with 7 bases separating them. The CDR3 has 12 amino acids. As DNA, the CDR3 is TGTGCCAGCAGCTCGACAGCCTATGGCTACACCTTC. This sequence encodes CASSSTAYGYTF.

The J gene is TRBJ1-5, the V gene TRBV5-4; TRBD1 might be the D (5 bases). This CDR3 has 15 residues. CDR1 is SGHNT, CDR2 YYREEE, per germline (reference sequence). V gave up 9 bases and J gave up 2 bases, with 18 bases separating them. CDR3 in amino acids: CATSSGVVGNQPQHF. The CDR3 nucleotides are TGTGCCACCTCATCGGGGGTCGTAGGCAATCAGCCCCAGCATTTT.

V usage is TRBV10-3 and J usage is TRBJ2-2; 9 bases are a match to TRBD2. J gave up 3 bases and V 6 bases, and 5 bases lay outside the gene matches. In germline, CDR1 is ENHRY, CDR2 SYGVKD. The CDR3 runs 15 residues. The CDR3 DNA reads TGTGCCATCAGAGCTAGCGGGGAAGACACCGGGGAGCTGTTTTTT. Encoded protein: CAIRASGEDTGELFF.

The chain uses TRBV7-8 and TRBJ2-7; tentatively, D is TRBD2 (5 bases). CDR3 length equals 13 residues. CDR1 and CDR2 (germline): SGHVS, FQNEAQ. Trimming removed 5 bases at V and 2 bases at J, with 10 bases between. CDR3 in DNA: TGTGCCAGCAGCCCCAACGGGGCCTACGAGCAGTACTTC. It translates to CASSPNGAYEQYF.

This rearrangement joins TRBV29-1 to TRBJ2-1, with a tentative D call TRBD2 (6 bases). CDR1 is SQVTM, CDR2 ANQGSEA, per germline. This CDR3 has 13 amino acids. V was trimmed by 4 bases and J by 9 bases, leaving 16 bases between them. The CDR3 DNA sequence: TGCAGCGTTGTGGCTAGCGTGAGGGGTGAGCAGTTCTTC. Protein product: CSVVASVRGEQFF.

This chain links TRBV29-1 with TRBJ2-6; D is possibly TRBD2 (5 bases). Germline-derived CDR1 and CDR2 are SQVTM and ANQGSEA. The CDR3 consists of 14 residues. Trimming pared 1 base from V and 3 bases from J, leaving 7 bases between. CDR3 coding DNA: TGCAGCGTTGAAGGAGGGCGTGGGGCCAACGTCCTGACTTTC. Amino acid sequence: CSVEGGRGANVLTF.

There are a few counts of this clone. The V gene is TRBV6-6, the J gene TRBJ2-7, with 8 positions matching TRBD1. V was pared by 2 bases and J by 3 bases, with 0 bases of the junction left unmatched. CDR1 is MNHNY and CDR2 is SVGAGI in the germline V gene (reference sequence). The CDR3 has 13 amino acids. The CDR3 region is CASSYTGGYEQYF. The CDR3 region has the DNA TGTGCCAGCAGTTACACAGGGGGCTACGAGCAGTACTTC.

This clone was recorded a few times. The J gene is TRBJ1-6, the V gene TRBV13; TRBD1 is a possible D gene (6 bases). Germline V gene sequence: CDR1 PRHDT, CDR2 FYEKMQ (reference sequence). Trimming took off 6 bases at V and 6 bases at J, with 21 bases between the two ends. The CDR3 extends over 17 amino acids. CDR3: CASSSSSGASVNSPLHF. The CDR3 DNA reads as TGTGCCAGCAGTTCAAGTTCAGGGGCAAGCGTTAATTCACCCCTCCACTTT.

The chain joins TRBV5-1 to TRBJ2-5, with 7 bases fitting TRBD1. The germline V gene has CDR1 SGHRS and CDR2 YFSETQ. The ends lost 6 bases at V and 2 bases at J; junction bases unmatched: 7. CDR3 length: 14 residues. The CDR3: CASTLGTAQETQYF. The CDR3 DNA is TGCGCCAGCACCCTCGGGACAGCTCAAGAGACCCAGTACTTC. The full variable domain, with the rest looked up from reference TRBV5-1 and TRBJ2-5, is KAGVTQTPRYLIKTRGQQVTLSCSPISGHRSVSWYQQTPGQGLQFLFEYFSETQRNKGNFPGRFSGRQFSNSRSEMNVSTLELGDSALYLCASTLGTAQETQYFGPGTRLLVL.

J is TRBJ2-1 and V is TRBV6-1, with D tentatively TRBD1 (6 bases). Between the trimmed V and J ends, which lost 4 bases and 14 bases, there was a span of 21 bases. Germline CDR1 reads MNHNS; CDR2 reads SASEGT. The CDR3 runs 14 residues. For the CDR3, the DNA is TGTGCCAGCAGTGGGGCATCTGGGGGCCGGGTTAAGTTCTTC. This sequence encodes CASSGASGGRVKFF.

This sequence joins TRBV28 and TRBJ1-2, with a tentative D call TRBD1 (6 bases). Germline-derived CDR1 and CDR2 are MDHEN and SYDVKM. This CDR3 contains 16 residues. V was shortened by 5 bases and J by 4 bases, with 20 bases between the two germline ends. The CDR3 DNA reads as TGTGCCAGCAGTAATCTTGTGGGGGAGGGGGTCTATGGCTACACCTTC. Its translation is CASSNLVGEGVYGYTF.

This sequence joins TRBV14 and TRBJ2-4; tentative D call: TRBD2 (5 bases). V was shortened by 5 bases and J by 0 bases, with 14 bases between the two germline ends. CDR1 SGHDN and CDR2 FVKESK come from the germline V gene. The CDR3 loop spans 16 amino acids. The CDR3 DNA reads TGTGCCAGCAGCGCCCAGGACGGACTAGCCAAAAACATTCAGTACTTC. Protein product: CASSAQDGLAKNIQYF.

The J gene is TRBJ1-5, the V gene TRBV2; TRBD1 agrees at 8 bases. V dropped 5 bases and J dropped 1; count of bases not matched to a gene: 1. The germline V gene has CDR1 SNHLY and CDR2 FYNNEI. This CDR3 is built from 14 residues. The CDR3 here is CASSWTGSNQPQHF. As DNA, the CDR3 is TGTGCCAGCAGTTGGACAGGGAGCAATCAGCCCCAGCATTTT.

This clone was counted a few times. V is TRBV19 and J is TRBJ2-3; TRBD1 is a possible D gene (6 bases). The V gene lost 2 bases and the J gene lost 4 bases, with 16 bases spanning the gap. Per the germline V gene, CDR1 is LNHDA and CDR2 is SQIVND (reference sequence). This CDR3 contains 16 residues. The CDR3 DNA sequence: TGTGCCAGTAGTATACCCTCGGCAGGGGCCGCAGATACGCAGTATTTT. Protein sequence: CASSIPSAGAADTQYF.

The V call is TRBV28, the J call TRBJ1-2; D is undetermined. Trimming stripped 6 bases from V and 6 bases from J, with 23 bases between. CDR1 is MDHEN and CDR2 is SYDVKM in the germline V gene. The CDR3 length is 16 residues. Here the CDR3 reads CASSQTETLLYDGYTF. Here the CDR3 DNA reads TGTGCCAGCAGCCAGACGGAGACCCTCCTTTATGATGGCTACACCTTC.

The chain uses TRBV6-1 and TRBJ2-7; no definite D call. V was pared by 2 bases and J by 2 bases, with 7 bases between. Germline assignment: CDR1 MNHNS and CDR2 SASEGT. CDR3 length: 13 amino acids. As DNA, the CDR3 is TGTGCCAGCAGTGAAAGCCTGCCCTACGAGCAGTACTTC. Its protein product is CASSESLPYEQYF.

The chain is built from TRBV4-2 and TRBJ2-1; D is possibly TRBD2 (5 bases). Germline assignment: CDR1 LGHNA and CDR2 YNFKEQ. V was clipped by 0 bases and J by 3 bases, with 9 bases between them. The CDR3 consists of 15 residues. The CDR3 loop is CASSQEPGNYNEQFF. For the CDR3, the DNA is TGTGCCAGCAGCCAAGAACCCGGGAACTACAATGAGCAGTTCTTC.